This T cell receptor (beta chain) was sequenced for a study of T cells and Merkel cell carcinoma outcomes. This clone was counted once. The antigen remains undetermined. Generated by immunoSEQ multiplex PCR, the TCRdb table keeps only in-frame clones and is missing some. Here the sample spans over 2,500 clones, 95% to 96% being singletons. Study observations and caveats: In Merkel cell carcinoma, repertoire and T-cell density reportedly predicted outcomes.

From germline, CDR1 is SNHLY and CDR2 FYNNEI. The CDR3 length is 14 residues. Trimming cost V 3 bases and J 5 bases, with 12 bases left between them. Source material: tumor tissue from Merkel cell carcinoma. The chain uses TRBV2 and TRBJ2-3; TRBD2 might be the D (6 bases). The source of this sequence is a human donor with Merkel cell carcinoma. The CDR3: CASSEVGRGDTQYF. CDR3 nucleotide sequence: TGTGCCAGCAGTGAGGTCGGGCGGGGAGATACGCAGTATTTT.